This T cell receptor (beta chain) is drawn from a study of blood T cell repertoires in COVID-19. On the study more broadly: The analysed material was cDNA or gDNA that came from T cells, B-cell-depleted T cells, or PBMCs.

V lost 4 bases to trimming and J lost 3 bases, with 17 bases between them. The CDR3 is made up of 16 amino acids. Germline V gene lookup returns CDR1 SEHNR and CDR2 FQNEAQ (reference sequence). Clones were sequenced by immunoSEQ multiplex PCR, and TCRdb holds only the in-frame ones, with some missing. The sample has under 95,000 clones; 80% to 90% are singletons. The receptor was isolated from a human donor in a cohort sampled during active COVID-19. The chain uses TRBV7-9 and TRBJ2-3; a possible D gene is TRBD2 (6 bases). What was sequenced was peripheral blood. The CDR3 spells CASSWRAGSSTDTQYF. Here the CDR3 DNA reads TGTGCCAGCAGCTGGAGGGCAGGGAGTTCAACAGATACGCAGTATTTT. Full variable domain (remainder filled in from reference TRBV7-9 and TRBJ2-3): DTGVSQNPRHKITKRGQNVTFRCDPISEHNRLYWYRQTLGQGPEFLTYFQNEAQLEKSRLLSDRFSAERPKGSFSTLEIQRTEQGDSAMYLCASSWRAGSSTDTQYFGPGTRLTVL.